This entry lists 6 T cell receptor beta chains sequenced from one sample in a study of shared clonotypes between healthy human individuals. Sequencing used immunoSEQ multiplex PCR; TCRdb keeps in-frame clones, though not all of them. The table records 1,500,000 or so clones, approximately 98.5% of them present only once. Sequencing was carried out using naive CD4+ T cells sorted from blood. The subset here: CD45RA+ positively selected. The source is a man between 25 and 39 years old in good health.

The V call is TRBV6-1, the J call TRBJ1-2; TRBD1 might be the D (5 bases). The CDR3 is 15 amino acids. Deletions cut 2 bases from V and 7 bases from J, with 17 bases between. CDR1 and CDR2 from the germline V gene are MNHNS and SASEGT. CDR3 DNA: TGTGCCAGCAGTGAACCCTTTGAGGGGTTAGGTGGCTACACCTTC. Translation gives CASSEPFEGLGGYTF.

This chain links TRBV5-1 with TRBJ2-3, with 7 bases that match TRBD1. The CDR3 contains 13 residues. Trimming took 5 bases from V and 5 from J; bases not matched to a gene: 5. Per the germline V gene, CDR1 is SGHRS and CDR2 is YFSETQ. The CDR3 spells CASRGGSEDTQYF. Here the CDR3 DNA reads TGCGCCAGCAGAGGGGGCTCAGAAGATACGCAGTATTTT.

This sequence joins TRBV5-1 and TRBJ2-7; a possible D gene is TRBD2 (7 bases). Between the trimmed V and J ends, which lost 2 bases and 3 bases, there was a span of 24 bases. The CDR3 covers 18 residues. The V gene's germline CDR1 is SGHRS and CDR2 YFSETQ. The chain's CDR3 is CASSFPTRGPGGIYEQYF. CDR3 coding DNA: TGCGCCAGCAGCTTTCCCACCCGGGGGCCGGGAGGAATCTACGAGCAGTACTTC.

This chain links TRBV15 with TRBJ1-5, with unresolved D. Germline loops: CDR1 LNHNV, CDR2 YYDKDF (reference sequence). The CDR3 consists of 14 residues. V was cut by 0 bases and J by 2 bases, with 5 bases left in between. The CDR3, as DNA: TGTGCCACCAGCAGAGAGTTGGGCAATCAGCCCCAGCATTTT. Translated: CATSRELGNQPQHF.

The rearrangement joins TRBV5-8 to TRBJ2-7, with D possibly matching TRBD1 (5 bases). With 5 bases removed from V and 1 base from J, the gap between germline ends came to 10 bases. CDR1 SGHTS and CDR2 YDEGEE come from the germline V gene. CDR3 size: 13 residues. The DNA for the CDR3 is TGTGCCAGCAGGGACATTTCGTCCTACGAGCAGTACTTC. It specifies CASRDISSYEQYF.

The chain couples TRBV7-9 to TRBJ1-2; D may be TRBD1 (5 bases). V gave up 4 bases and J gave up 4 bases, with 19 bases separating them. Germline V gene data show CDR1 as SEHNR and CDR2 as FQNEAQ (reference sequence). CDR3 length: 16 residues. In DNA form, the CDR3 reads TGTGCCAGCAGCTCCGAGACAGTTCTTACCCCCTATGGCTACACCTTC. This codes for CASSSETVLTPYGYTF.